This T cell receptor (beta chain) was captured in a study of cytomegalovirus exposure and HLA in healthy donors. Study-wide background: Among several hundred genotyped donors, approximately 80% fell in the Caucasian-associated ancestry cluster.

The CDR3 spans 14 residues. CDR1 MGHRA and CDR2 YSYEKL come from the germline V gene. V lost 4 bases and J lost 8, with 15 bases in between. The PCR was carried out with 60 Vbeta primers and 13 Jbeta primers. Sequencing used immunoSEQ multiplex PCR; TCRdb keeps in-frame clones, though not all of them. The table has about 130,000 clones, around 80% seen once. The source is a man younger than 40 in good health and CMV-seropositive. The sample taken for sequencing was PBMCs. V and J are TRBV4-1 and TRBJ2-1; D might be TRBD1 (6 bases). The DNA of the CDR3 is TGCGCCAGCAGCCCCATCAGGGACACCGATGAGCAGTTCTTC. It is translated as CASSPIRDTDEQFF.